The 9 T cell receptor beta chains below were found in one sample sequenced in a study of blood T cell repertoires in COVID-19. Measured with immunoSEQ multiplex PCR; TCRdb has only the in-frame clones, and not every one. Of roughly 310,000 clones detected, 90% appear once; the ten largest clones hold roughly 2.5%. The material sequenced was PBMCs or T cells enriched from blood (not recorded which). The receptors come from a man in his sixties who had recovered from COVID-19.

V is TRBV18 and J is TRBJ1-1, with TRBD1 identical over 7 bases. Germline trimming cut 5 bases from V and 1 base from J; bases unmatched to any gene: 16. The CDR3 totals 18 residues. Germline V gives CDR1 KGHSH, CDR2 LQKENI. CDR3 bases: TGTGCCAGCTCATACCGAAACAGGGGTATGGGACAGAACACTGAAGCTTTCTTT. Translation: CASSYRNRGMGQNTEAFF.

CDR3 amino acids: CASCNSGNSPLHF. CDR3 DNA sequence: TGTGCCAGCTGTAACTCCGGTAATTCACCCCTCCACTTT. V usage is TRBV6-5 and J usage is TRBJ1-6, with no clear D. Trimming shortened V by 8 bases and J by 6 bases, and 11 bases separated the two germline ends. Germline CDR1 MNHEY, CDR2 SVGAGI. This CDR3 region has 13 residues.

The rearrangement uses TRBV27 and TRBJ1-2; 8 bases map to TRBD1. The trim removed 2 bases at V and 6 bases at J, leaving 8 bases unmatched. The CDR3 is 15 residues long. Germline CDR1 and CDR2: MNHEY and SMNVEV (reference sequence). The CDR3 bases are TGTGCCAGCAGTTTAAAACAGGGGGGGAGTAATGGCTACACCTTC. Translation gives CASSLKQGGSNGYTF.

This chain connects TRBV6-6 to TRBJ2-1, with D possibly TRBD1 on 6 matching bases. The CDR3 runs to 16 residues. Per germline, CDR1 MNHNY and CDR2 SVGAGI (reference sequence). The V gene lost 6 bases and the J gene lost 2 bases, with 17 bases spanning the gap. The CDR3 region has the DNA TGTGCCAGCAGCCGACCTTCAGGGGCCCCCTACAATGAGCAGTTCTTC. This sequence encodes CASSRPSGAPYNEQFF.

The V call is TRBV5-1, the J call TRBJ1-2, with a tentative D call TRBD1 (6 bases). With 1 base removed from V and 7 bases from J, the gap between germline ends came to 17 bases. This CDR3 is 15 amino acids long. The germline gives CDR1 SGHRS, CDR2 YFSETQ. The CDR3 protein is CASSLRNSGARGYTF. CDR3 coding DNA: TGCGCCAGCAGCTTGCGCAATTCAGGGGCCCGTGGCTACACCTTC.

This chain uses TRBV2 with TRBJ2-1, with D maybe TRBD2 (5 bases). There are 15 residues in the CDR3. The V gene's germline CDR1 is SNHLY and CDR2 FYNNEI. The V and J ends lost 3 bases and 4 bases respectively, with 13 bases between them. CDR3: CASSDSSSFYNEQFF. The CDR3 DNA sequence: TGTGCCAGCAGTGATAGTTCTAGCTTTTACAATGAGCAGTTCTTC.

This chain links TRBV24-1 with TRBJ2-3, with 11 bases fitting TRBD2. Unmatched junction bases numbered 5, after V lost 7 bases and J lost 3 bases. Germline-derived CDR1 and CDR2 are KGHDR and SFDVKD. The length of the CDR3 is 15 residues. CDR3 in DNA: TGTGCCACCAGATCCGGGACTAGCGGAACAGATACGCAGTATTTT. Protein product: CATRSGTSGTDTQYF.

The chain carries TRBV19 and TRBJ2-1; 11 bases map to TRBD2. V lost 8 bases to trimming and J lost 7 bases; unmatched junction nucleotides: 13. Germline CDR1 is LNHDA and CDR2 is SQIVND (reference sequence). The CDR3 totals 16 residues. CDR3 nucleotides: TGTGCCAGTCTTAGCGGGGGGGCTTCATCGGGGAATGAGCAGTTCTTC. It specifies CASLSGGASSGNEQFF.

The rearrangement joins TRBV7-2 to TRBJ2-3; 12 positions agree with TRBD2. From germline, CDR1 is SGHTA and CDR2 FQGNSA. This CDR3 has 16 residues. V trimming: 2 bases; J trimming: 2 bases; junction bases outside the gene matches: 2. This CDR3 reads CASSLTSGGITDTQYF. The DNA for the CDR3 is TGTGCCAGCAGCTTAACTAGCGGGGGGATCACAGATACGCAGTATTTT.